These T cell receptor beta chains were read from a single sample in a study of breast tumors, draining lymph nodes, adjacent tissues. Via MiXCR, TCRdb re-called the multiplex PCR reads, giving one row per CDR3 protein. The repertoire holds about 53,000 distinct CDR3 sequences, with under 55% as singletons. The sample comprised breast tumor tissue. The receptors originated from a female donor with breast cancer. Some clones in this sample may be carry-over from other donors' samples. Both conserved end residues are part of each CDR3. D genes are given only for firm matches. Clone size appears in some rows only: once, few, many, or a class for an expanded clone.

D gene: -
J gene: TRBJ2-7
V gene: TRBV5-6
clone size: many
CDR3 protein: CASSFLPWGEQYF

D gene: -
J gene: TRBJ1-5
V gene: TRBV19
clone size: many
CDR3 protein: CASSTGRLQPQHF

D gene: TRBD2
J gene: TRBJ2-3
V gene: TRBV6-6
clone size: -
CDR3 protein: CASSYLAGDTQYF

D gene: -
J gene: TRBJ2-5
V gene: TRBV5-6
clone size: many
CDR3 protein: CASSPLSTGTQYF

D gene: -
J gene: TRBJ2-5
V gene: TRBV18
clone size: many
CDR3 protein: CASSPGGTETQYF

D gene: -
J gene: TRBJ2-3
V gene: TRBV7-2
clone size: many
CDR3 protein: CASSLQQESTDTQYF

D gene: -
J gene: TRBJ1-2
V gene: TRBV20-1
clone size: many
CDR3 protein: CSARGSPSGYGYTF

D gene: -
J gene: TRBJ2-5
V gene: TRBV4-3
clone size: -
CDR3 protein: CASSQGAGETQYF

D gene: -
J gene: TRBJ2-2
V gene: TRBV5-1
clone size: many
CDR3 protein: CASSPGQGRTTGELFF

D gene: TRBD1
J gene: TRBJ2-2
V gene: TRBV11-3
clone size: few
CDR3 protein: CASSTGTEAYTGELFF

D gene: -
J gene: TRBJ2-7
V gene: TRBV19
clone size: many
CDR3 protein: CASSISNSDSYEQYF

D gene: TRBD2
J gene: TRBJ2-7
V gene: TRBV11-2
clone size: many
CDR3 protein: CATQGTSAGEQYF

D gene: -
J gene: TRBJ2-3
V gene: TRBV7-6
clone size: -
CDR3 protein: CASSPLFPSPSTDTQYF

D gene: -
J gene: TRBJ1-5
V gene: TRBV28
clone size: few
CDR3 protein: CASSFPTQPQHF

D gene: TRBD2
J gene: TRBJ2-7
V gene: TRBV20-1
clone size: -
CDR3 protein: CSARGRAGGNYEQYF

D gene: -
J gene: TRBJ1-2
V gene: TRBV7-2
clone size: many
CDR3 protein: CASSLTYEGRYGYTF

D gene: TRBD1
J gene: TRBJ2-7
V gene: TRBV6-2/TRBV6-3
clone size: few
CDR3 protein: CASSHSWDRPYEQYF

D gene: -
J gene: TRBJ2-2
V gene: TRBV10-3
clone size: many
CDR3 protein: CAISELSGELFF

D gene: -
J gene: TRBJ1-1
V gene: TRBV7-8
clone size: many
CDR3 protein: CASSPHSGPGTEAFF

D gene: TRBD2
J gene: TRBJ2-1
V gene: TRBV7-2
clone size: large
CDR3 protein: CASSLEGTSGQGNEQFF

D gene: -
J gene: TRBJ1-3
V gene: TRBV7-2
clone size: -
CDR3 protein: CASSLGTGPGSTIYF

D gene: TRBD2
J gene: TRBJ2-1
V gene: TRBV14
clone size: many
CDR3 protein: CASSPLAGGPDEQFF

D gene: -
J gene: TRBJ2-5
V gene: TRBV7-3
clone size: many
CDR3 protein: CASSRSRNEGGQTQYF

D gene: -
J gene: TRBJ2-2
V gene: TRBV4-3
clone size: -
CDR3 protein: CASSRGYGGSGELFF

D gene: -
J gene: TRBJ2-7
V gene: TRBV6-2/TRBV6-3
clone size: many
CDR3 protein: CASSHSYRPSYEQYF

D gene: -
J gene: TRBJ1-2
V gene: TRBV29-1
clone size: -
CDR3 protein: CSNRDFRSGTEAF

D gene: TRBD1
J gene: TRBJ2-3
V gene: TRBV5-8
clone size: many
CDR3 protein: CASRLRGQGATDTQYF

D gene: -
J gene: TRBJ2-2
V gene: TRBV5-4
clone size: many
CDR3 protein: CASSLVAGSNTGELFF

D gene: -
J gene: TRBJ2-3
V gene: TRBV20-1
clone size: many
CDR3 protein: CRAAGRLSTDTQYF